Given below is one T cell receptor beta chain in context. Antigen specificity is unknown. These data belong to a study of cytomegalovirus exposure and HLA in healthy donors. Notes on the study in general: Further analysis was carried out later, and it showed several of the most significant clusters appearing linked to common viral pathogens. Presence/absence analyses rested on an assumption that sequencing depth was roughly uniform across donors. Analysis was carried out at a later point, and it linked a missense DCLRE1C variant to TCR beta V- and J-gene trimming.

The PCR was carried out with 60 Vbeta primers and 13 Jbeta primers. In the authors' methods: Around 9.9 million shared chains were among the 80 million or so unique TCR beta chains that a later analysis counted. Here immunoSEQ multiplex PCR was the method, and the copy in TCRdb shows in-frame clones only, minus some. The V and J calls and clone size come from that table; D and trimming were worked out from the DNA. This table has 90,000 to 100,000 clones, 80% appearing once. V gave up 3 bases and J gave up 3 bases; unmatched junction bases: 5. This CDR3 has 15 amino acids. Germline CDR1 reads SNHLY; CDR2 reads FYNNEI.

This chain links TRBV2 with TRBJ2-4; 7 bases align to TRBD1. Sequenced input: PBMCs. The clonotype originates from a young man in good health and CMV-seronegative. DNA for the CDR3: TGTGCCAGCAGTGAGTACAGGGGATTCAAAAACATTCAGTACTTC. It encodes CASSEYRGFKNIQYF.